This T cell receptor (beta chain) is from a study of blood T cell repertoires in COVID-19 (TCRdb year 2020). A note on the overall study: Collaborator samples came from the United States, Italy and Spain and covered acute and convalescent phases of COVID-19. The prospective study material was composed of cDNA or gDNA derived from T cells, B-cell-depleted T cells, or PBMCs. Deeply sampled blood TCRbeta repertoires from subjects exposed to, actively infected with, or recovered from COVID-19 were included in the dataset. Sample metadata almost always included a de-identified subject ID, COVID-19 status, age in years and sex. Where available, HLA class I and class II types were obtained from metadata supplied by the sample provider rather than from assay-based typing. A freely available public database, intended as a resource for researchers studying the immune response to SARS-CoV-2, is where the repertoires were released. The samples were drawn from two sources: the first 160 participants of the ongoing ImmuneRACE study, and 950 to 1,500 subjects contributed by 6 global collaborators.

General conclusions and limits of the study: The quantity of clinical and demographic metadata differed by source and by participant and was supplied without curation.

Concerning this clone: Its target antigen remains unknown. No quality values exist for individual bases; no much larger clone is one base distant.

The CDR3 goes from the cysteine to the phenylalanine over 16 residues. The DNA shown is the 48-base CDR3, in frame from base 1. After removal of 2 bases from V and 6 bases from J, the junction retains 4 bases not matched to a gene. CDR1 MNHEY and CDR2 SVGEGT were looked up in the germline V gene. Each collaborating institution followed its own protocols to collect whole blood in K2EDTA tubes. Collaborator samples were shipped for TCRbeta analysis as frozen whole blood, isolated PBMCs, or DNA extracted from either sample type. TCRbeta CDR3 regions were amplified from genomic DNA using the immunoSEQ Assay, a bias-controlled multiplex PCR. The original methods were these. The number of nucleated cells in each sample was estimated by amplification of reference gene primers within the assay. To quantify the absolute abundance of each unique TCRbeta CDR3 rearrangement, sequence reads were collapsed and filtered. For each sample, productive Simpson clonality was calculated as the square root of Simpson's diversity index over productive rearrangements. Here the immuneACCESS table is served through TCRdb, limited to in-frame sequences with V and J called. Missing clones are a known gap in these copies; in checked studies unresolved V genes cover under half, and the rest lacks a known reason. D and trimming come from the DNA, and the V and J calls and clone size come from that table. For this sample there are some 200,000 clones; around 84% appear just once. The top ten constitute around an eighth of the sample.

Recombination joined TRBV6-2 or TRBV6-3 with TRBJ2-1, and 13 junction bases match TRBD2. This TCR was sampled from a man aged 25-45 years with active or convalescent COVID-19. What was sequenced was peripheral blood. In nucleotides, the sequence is TGTGCCAGCAGTTACCGACGACTAGCGGGAGGCAATGAGCAGTTCTTC. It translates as CASSYRRLAGGNEQFF.